These 25 T cell receptor beta chains were all obtained from the same sample, sequenced in a study of T cells in Graves' hyperthyroidism and ophthalmopathy. Regions amplified from RNA transcripts were the TCR beta CDR3 regions. An initial round of RT-PCR targeting the TCR CDR3 relied on the HTBI primer set. Via MiXCR, TCRdb re-called the multiplex PCR reads, giving one row per CDR3 protein. The table includes more than 450,000 distinct CDR3 sequences, about 20% detected once. The sequenced sample consisted of blood. Every receptor here comes from a man in his forties with Graves' ophthalmopathy.

This clonotype was seen repeatedly, ten times or more. The chain carries TRBV20-1 and TRBJ2-5; TRBD1 is a possible D gene (6 bases). Germline lookup yields CDR1 DFQATT and CDR2 SNEGSKA (reference sequence). Between the trimmed V and J ends, which lost 0 bases and 0 bases, there was a span of 8 bases. The CDR3 is 14 residues long. CDR3 in DNA: TGCAGTGCTAGAGATCAGGGGCACCAAGAGACCCAGTACTTC. Translation: CSARDQGHQETQYF.

This clonotype was found a few times. The chain recombines TRBV5-4 with TRBJ2-3; no reliable D call. Trimming pared 0 bases from V and 7 bases from J, leaving 3 bases between. CDR1 is SGHNT, CDR2 YYREEE, per germline (reference sequence). The CDR3 sequence is 11 residues long. CDR3 sequence: CASSLGHTQYF. The CDR3, as DNA: TGTGCCAGCAGCTTGGGGCATACGCAGTATTTT.

This clonotype occurred once. V and J are TRBV7-2 and TRBJ1-5; D gene uncertain. The CDR3 extends over 16 amino acids. Germline CDR1 SGHTA, CDR2 FQGNSA. The V end lost 2 bases, the J end lost 1 base, and 12 bases lay between the germline ends. CDR3 sequence: CASSLQRTRSNQPQHF. The CDR3 DNA follows: TGTGCCAGCAGCTTACAGCGGACGCGAAGCAATCAGCCCCAGCATTTT.

This clonotype came up many times. The chain is built from TRBV18 and TRBJ1-2, with TRBD1 as a possible D gene (5 bases). The germline V gene encodes CDR1 KGHSH and CDR2 LQKENI. CDR3 length equals 13 residues. V dropped 0 bases and J dropped 4 bases, with 6 bases sitting between them. CDR3 sequence: CASSPPQGYGYTF. The CDR3 DNA reads TGTGCCAGCTCACCACCGCAGGGCTATGGCTACACCTTC.

V and J are TRBV19 and TRBJ2-5, with 7 nucleotides matching TRBD2. Germline V gene sequence: CDR1 LNHDA, CDR2 SQIVND (reference sequence). V shed 3 bases and J 4 bases; nucleotides not matched to a gene: 2. This CDR3 has 13 residues. CDR3 bases: TGTGCCAGTAGTATGGGGGGGTCAGAGACCCAGTACTTC. This translates into CASSMGGSETQYF.

This clonotype was counted ten times or more. The rearrangement links TRBV7-9 to TRBJ1-6; a weak D match, TRBD1 (6 bases). The CDR3 has 15 residues. V lost 3 bases and J 3 bases, leaving 9 bases between the germline ends. Germline assignment: CDR1 SEHNR and CDR2 FQNEAQ (reference sequence). The CDR3 is CASSLRDNYNSPLHF. CDR3 DNA sequence: TGTGCCAGCAGCTTGCGGGACAACTATAATTCACCCCTCCACTTT. Full variable domain (missing parts from reference TRBV7-9 and TRBJ1-6): DTGVSQNPRHKITKRGQNVTFRCDPISEHNRLYWYRQTLGQGPEFLTYFQNEAQLEKSRLLSDRFSAERPKGSFSTLEIQRTEQGDSAMYLCASSLRDNYNSPLHFGNGTRLTVT.

This sequence joins TRBV6-1 and TRBJ2-7; D is uncertain. The germline gives CDR1 MNHNS, CDR2 SASEGT. V lost 2 bases to trimming and J lost 2 bases, with 10 bases between them. The CDR3 has 14 amino acids. CDR3 sequence: CASSEWQPTYEQYF. As DNA, the CDR3 is TGTGCCAGCAGTGAATGGCAGCCTACCTACGAGCAGTACTTC.

The rearrangement joins TRBV28 to TRBJ1-1, with 10 bases identical to TRBD1. Germline V gene data show CDR1 as MDHEN and CDR2 as SYDVKM. This CDR3 comprises 15 residues. Trimming at V came to 5 bases and at J to 3 bases, leaving 6 bases not matched to a gene. CDR3 sequence: CASSPPGTGDTEAFF. The CDR3 DNA sequence: TGTGCCAGCAGTCCCCCCGGGACAGGGGACACTGAAGCTTTCTTT.

V and J are TRBV20-1 and TRBJ2-1; TRBD2 agrees at 8 bases. Unmatched junction bases numbered 23, after V lost 3 bases and J lost 4 bases. The length of the CDR3 is 20 residues. Germline-derived CDR1 and CDR2 are DFQATT and SNEGSKA (reference sequence). CDR3 DNA: TGCAGTGCTAGTGGACTAGCAGGATCTGGCCCGCTGGGACTGTACAATGAGCAGTTCTTC. It translates to CSASGLAGSGPLGLYNEQFF.

The genes are TRBV9 and TRBJ2-2, with 7 bases identical to TRBD1. The CDR3 runs 17 residues. The V segment lost 6 bases and the J segment 2 bases; nucleotides outside the gene matches: 13. From germline, CDR1 is SGDLS and CDR2 YYNGEE. The CDR3 loop reads CASTLRGDRVNTGELFF. As DNA, the CDR3 is TGTGCCAGCACCCTGAGAGGTGACAGGGTTAACACCGGGGAGCTGTTTTTT.

This clonotype turned up a few times. The CDR3 loop reads CATSIIQGNEQFF. In DNA form, the CDR3 reads TGTGCCACCAGCATAATTCAGGGCAATGAGCAGTTCTTC. This chain joins TRBV15 and TRBJ2-1, with D possibly matching TRBD1 (5 bases). CDR1 is LNHNV, CDR2 YYDKDF, per germline (reference sequence). Trimming took off 4 bases at V and 6 bases at J, with 10 bases between the two ends. This CDR3 region has 13 residues.

V and J are TRBV6-1 and TRBJ1-1; the match to TRBD1 covers 7 bases. The CDR3 runs to 14 residues. CDR1 MNHNS and CDR2 SASEGT come from the germline V gene. V lost 5 bases to trimming and J lost 5 bases; unmatched junction nucleotides: 8. This CDR3 is CASSYQQGRTEAFF. The CDR3 bases are TGTGCCAGCAGTTATCAACAGGGGAGGACTGAAGCTTTCTTT.

The sample holds a few counts of this clonotype. This rearrangement joins TRBV28 to TRBJ2-3; TRBD2 is a possible D gene (6 bases). CDR1 and CDR2 from the germline V gene are MDHEN and SYDVKM. V was trimmed by 8 bases and J by 4 bases, leaving 19 bases between them. The CDR3 contains 15 residues. The CDR3 loop reads CASRKIRENSDTQYF. Written as DNA, the CDR3 is TGTGCCAGCCGAAAAATACGGGAGAACTCAGATACGCAGTATTTT.

This clonotype was recorded many times. The rearrangement uses TRBV2 and TRBJ2-1; D is possibly TRBD1 or TRBD2 (5 bases each). V gave up 6 bases and J gave up 4 bases, with 16 bases separating them. CDR1 and CDR2 from the germline V gene are SNHLY and FYNNEI. The CDR3 spans 15 residues. The CDR3 DNA follows: TGTGCCAGCAGAGGGACCCGAGACCTATACAATGAGCAGTTCTTC. Its protein product is CASRGTRDLYNEQFF.

In its sample, this clonotype was seen many times. The chain is built from TRBV20-1 and TRBJ2-3; no definite D call. V was shortened by 3 bases and J by 4 bases, with 11 bases between the two germline ends. CDR1 is DFQATT and CDR2 is SNEGSKA in the germline V gene (reference sequence). This CDR3 has 13 residues. DNA for the CDR3: TGCAGTGCTAGGTTCCCGAATGCAGATACGCAGTATTTT. As protein: CSARFPNADTQYF.

The gene calls are TRBV4-2 and TRBJ1-5, with 8 bases matching TRBD1. From germline, CDR1 is LGHNA and CDR2 YNFKEQ. This CDR3 comprises 17 residues. J gave up 4 bases and V 0 bases, and 8 bases lay outside the gene matches. The CDR3 loop reads CASSQDRDRTSNQPQHF. CDR3 sequence (DNA): TGTGCCAGCAGCCAAGACAGGGACAGGACTTCGAATCAGCCCCAGCATTTT.

V and J are TRBV6-1 and TRBJ2-5; the D gene is possibly TRBD1 (6 bases). Germline values: CDR1 MNHNS, CDR2 SASEGT. The CDR3 covers 16 residues. V was clipped by 7 bases and J by 2 bases, with 20 bases between them. CDR3 DNA: TGTGCCAGCACTCTCGGGCCTCCGACAGGACAAGAGACCCAGTACTTC. Its protein is CASTLGPPTGQETQYF.

This clonotype is a singleton in its sample. The V gene is TRBV7-2, the J gene TRBJ2-6; D is possibly TRBD2 (7 bases). Per germline, CDR1 SGHTA and CDR2 FQGNSA. This CDR3 has 15 amino acids. The CDR3 DNA sequence: TGTGTCAAGGGGGGGGCTTACTCTGGGGCCAACGTCCTGACTTTC. Amino acid sequence: CVKGGAYSGANVLTF.

Many counts were recorded for this clonotype. J is TRBJ2-7 and V is TRBV27, with 7 bases matching TRBD2. V lost 6 bases, J lost 3 bases, and 5 bases stayed unmatched. This CDR3 contains 13 residues. Germline-derived CDR1 and CDR2 are MNHEY and SMNVEV (reference sequence). CDR3 nucleotide sequence: TGTGCCAGCAGCCCGACTAGCAACTACGAGCAGTACTTC. Translating it yields CASSPTSNYEQYF.

Turning to this clonotype: This may be a read error: a much more frequent sequence differs by one nucleotide. V gene TRBV12-3 or TRBV12-4 combines with J gene TRBJ2-2, with 11 bases lining up with TRBD2. CDR3 length: 15 amino acids. This CDR3 reads CAGTSGRIGAGELCF. The CDR3 bases are TGTGCCGGTACTAGCGGGAGAATCGGAGCCGGGGAGCTGTGTTTT.

This clonotype was seen many times. The rearrangement uses TRBV2 and TRBJ2-1; D call uncertain. Germline values: CDR1 SNHLY, CDR2 FYNNEI. V lost 1 base and J lost 5, with 6 bases in between. This CDR3 contains 13 residues. As DNA, the CDR3 is TGTGCCAGCAGTGAAGGACGGAACAATGAGCAGTTCTTC. It translates to CASSEGRNNEQFF. The variable domain in full, completed from reference TRBV2 and TRBJ2-1, reads EPEVTQTPSHQVTQMGQEVILRCVPISNHLYFYWYRQILGQKVEFLVSFYNNEISEKSEIFDDQFSVERPDGSNFTLKIRSTKLEDSAMYFCASSEGRNNEQFFGPGTRLTVL.

There are many counts of this clonotype. CDR3 coding DNA: TGTGCCAGCTCACCCCCGGGACTCCCAAAGAACACTGAAGCTTTCTTT. Translated, it gives CASSPPGLPKNTEAFF. The chain recombines TRBV18 with TRBJ1-1; D is perhaps TRBD1 (5 bases). The CDR3 sequence is 16 residues long. Trimming stripped 3 bases from V and 1 base from J, with 15 bases between. Germline V lookup: CDR1 KGHSH, CDR2 LQKENI.

This clonotype was seen many times. V is TRBV2 and J is TRBJ2-3, with TRBD2 matching 13 bases. V shed 3 bases, J shed 0 bases, and the junction held 0 bases outside the gene matches. Germline CDR1 and CDR2: SNHLY and FYNNEI. The CDR3 totals 16 residues. CDR3 loop: CASSEGLAGSTDTQYF. In DNA, the CDR3 is TGTGCCAGCAGTGAGGGACTAGCGGGGAGCACAGATACGCAGTATTTT.

V gene TRBV9 combines with J gene TRBJ2-2, with 7 bases identical to TRBD1. V trimming: 4 bases; J trimming: 0 bases; junction bases outside the gene matches: 9. Germline values: CDR1 SGDLS, CDR2 YYNGEE. The CDR3 is made up of 17 amino acids. CDR3 nucleotides: TGTGCCAGCAGCTCCCCTCGACAGGGCCCGAACACCGGGGAGCTGTTTTTT. It is translated as CASSSPRQGPNTGELFF. Full variable domain (missing parts from reference TRBV9 and TRBJ2-2): DSGVTQTPKHLITATGQRVTLRCSPRSGDLSVYWYQQSLDQGLQFLIQYYNGEERAKGNILERFSAQQFPDLHSELNLSSLELGDSALYFCASSSPRQGPNTGELFFGEGSRLTVL.

The V and J genes are TRBV29-1 and TRBJ2-5, with D possibly matching TRBD2 (6 bases). CDR3 length: 14 residues. V was pared by 0 bases and J by 3 bases, with 11 bases between. Germline loops: CDR1 SQVTM, CDR2 ANQGSEA. Here the CDR3 DNA reads TGCAGCGTTGAAGATCGGGGGAGAAAAGAGACCCAGTACTTC. This translates into CSVEDRGRKETQYF.